The 6 T cell receptor beta chains reported below all come from one sample, sequenced in a study of T cells in severe cutaneous drug reactions. The donors had carbamazepine-induced Stevens-Johnson syndrome or toxic epidermal necrolysis. Bulk and single-cell libraries used iRepertoire multiplex PCR with TCR subtype-specific primers. For each CDR3 protein, TCRdb gives one entry from its re-call of the multiplex PCR reads, without DNA. The sample table sets out more than 20,000 distinct CDR3 sequences. The material sequenced was PBMCs. These receptors were collected from a human donor with toxic epidermal necrolysis, a severe cutaneous drug reaction.

This chain uses TRBV12-3 or TRBV12-4 with TRBJ1-5. The CDR3 is 15 residues long. The CDR3 reads CASLRGTPGNQPQHF.

In terms of frequency, this clonotype is medium-sized (0.01 to 0.1%). CDR3 region: CASSFGLAGETDTQYF. This chain uses TRBV11-2 with TRBJ2-3; TCRdb's D call, TRBD2, is unchecked because there is no DNA. Per germline, CDR1 SGHAT and CDR2 FQNNGV. The CDR3 loop spans 16 amino acids.

The chain uses TRBV9 and TRBJ1-2. The germline V gene encodes CDR1 SGDLS and CDR2 YYNGEE. This CDR3 region has 15 residues. The CDR3 loop is CASSVESVFNYGYTF.

The CDR3 here is CSAATGSYEQYF. V usage is TRBV20-1 and J usage is TRBJ2-7. CDR1 and CDR2 (germline): DFQATT, SNEGSKA (reference sequence). The CDR3 is 12 amino acids.

This clonotype is classed as medium-sized by frequency. This chain connects TRBV2 to TRBJ2-1. Germline V gene sequence: CDR1 SNHLY, CDR2 FYNNEI. This CDR3 has 12 amino acids. This chain's CDR3 is CASKLSVDEQFF. The full variable domain, rest sourced from reference TRBV2 and TRBJ2-1, is EPEVTQTPSHQVTQMGQEVILRCVPISNHLYFYWYRQILGQKVEFLVSFYNNEISEKSEIFDDQFSVERPDGSNFTLKIRSTKLEDSAMYFCASKLSVDEQFFGPGTRLTVL.

CDR3 residues: CASSLRTGGGTDTQYF. The V and J genes are TRBV11-2 and TRBJ2-3; TCRdb outputs TRBD1, but without DNA this stays unchecked. The CDR3 covers 16 residues. CDR1 SGHAT and CDR2 FQNNGV come from the germline V gene.